This entry describes one TCR beta chain. Its antigen is unknown. Via 5' RACE with UMI labels, TRB cDNA libraries were prepared. With the 5' RACE reads reprocessed, TCRdb shows one record per CDR3 protein and no DNA. This sample's clone table lists tens of thousands of distinct CDR3 sequences. The CDR3 is 13 amino acids. Looked up from germline, CDR1 is LNHDA and CDR2 is SQIVND (reference sequence). These data are taken from a study of CXCR3-negative and CXCR3-positive naive CD8 T cells. Points from the study as a whole: Naive CXCR3-positive cells had TRB CDR3s more hydrophobic than those of CXCR3-negative naive cells.

Sequencing input: naive CXCR3+ CD8+ T cells from blood. The subset here: CD45RO-CCR7+CD27+CD95- naive CD8+ T cells expressing CXCR3 (TNR3+). This chain joins TRBV19 and TRBJ1-2; the TCRdb call, TRBD1, lacks DNA for checking. The receptor comes from a human donor in good health. Some clones in this sample may be carry-over from other donors' samples. This CDR3 reads CASSPGTDYGYTF.